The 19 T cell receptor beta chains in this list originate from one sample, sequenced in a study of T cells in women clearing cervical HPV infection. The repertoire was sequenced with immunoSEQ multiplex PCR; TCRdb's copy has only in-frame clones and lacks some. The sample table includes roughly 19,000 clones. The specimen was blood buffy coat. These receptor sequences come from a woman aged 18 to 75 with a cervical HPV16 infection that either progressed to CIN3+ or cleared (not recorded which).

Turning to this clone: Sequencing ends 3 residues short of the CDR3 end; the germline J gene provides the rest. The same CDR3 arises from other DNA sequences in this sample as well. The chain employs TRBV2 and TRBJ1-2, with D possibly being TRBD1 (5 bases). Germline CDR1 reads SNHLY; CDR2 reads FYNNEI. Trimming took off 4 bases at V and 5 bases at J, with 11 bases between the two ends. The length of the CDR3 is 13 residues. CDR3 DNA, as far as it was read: TGTGCCAGCAGTGGTCGGGGGGTGTATGGC. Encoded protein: CASSGRGVYG. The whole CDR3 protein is CASSGRGVYGYTF. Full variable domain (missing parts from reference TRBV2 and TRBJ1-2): EPEVTQTPSHQVTQMGQEVILRCVPISNHLYFYWYRQILGQKVEFLVSFYNNEISEKSEIFDDQFSVERPDGSNFTLKIRSTKLEDSAMYFCASSGRGVYGYTFGSGTRLTVV.

CDR3 sequence reads: CASSYRRAHQETQYF. The part of the CDR3 DNA that was read is TGTGCCAGCAGTTATAGGAGGGCCCATCAAGAGACC. This chain links TRBV6-2 or TRBV6-3 with TRBJ2-5, with D maybe TRBD2 (6 bases). From the germline J gene comes the end of the CDR3, since the read stops 3 residues before it. Germline V CDR1 and CDR2: MNHEY, SVGEGT. This CDR3 has 15 amino acids. V shed 3 bases and J shed 2 bases, with 13 bases lying between them.

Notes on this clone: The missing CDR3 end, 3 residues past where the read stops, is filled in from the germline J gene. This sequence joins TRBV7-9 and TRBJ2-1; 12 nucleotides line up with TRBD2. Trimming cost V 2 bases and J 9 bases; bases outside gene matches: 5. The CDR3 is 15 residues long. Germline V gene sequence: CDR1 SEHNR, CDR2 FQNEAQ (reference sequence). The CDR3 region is CASSLYLAGGREQFF. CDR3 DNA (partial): TGTGCCAGCAGCTTATACCTAGCGGGAGGGCGTGAG.

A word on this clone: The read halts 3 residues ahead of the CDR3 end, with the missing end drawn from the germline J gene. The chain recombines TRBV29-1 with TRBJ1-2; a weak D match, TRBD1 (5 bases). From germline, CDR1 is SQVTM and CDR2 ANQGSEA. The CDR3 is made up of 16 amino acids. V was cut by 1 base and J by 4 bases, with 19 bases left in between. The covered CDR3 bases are TGCAGCGTTGAAGTGTATTTGGGGCCCACTGGCTATGGC. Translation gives CSVEVYLGPTGYG. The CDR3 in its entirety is CSVEVYLGPTGYGYTF.

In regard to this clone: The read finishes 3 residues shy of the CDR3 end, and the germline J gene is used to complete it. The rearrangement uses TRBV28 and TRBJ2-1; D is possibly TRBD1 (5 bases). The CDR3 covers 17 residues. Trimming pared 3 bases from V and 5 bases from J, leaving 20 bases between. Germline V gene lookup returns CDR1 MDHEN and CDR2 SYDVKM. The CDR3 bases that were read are TGTGCCAGCAGTTTTTTCCGTCTGGGCTTAGGGGACAATGAG. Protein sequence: CASSFFRLGLGDNE. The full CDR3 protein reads CASSFFRLGLGDNEQFF.

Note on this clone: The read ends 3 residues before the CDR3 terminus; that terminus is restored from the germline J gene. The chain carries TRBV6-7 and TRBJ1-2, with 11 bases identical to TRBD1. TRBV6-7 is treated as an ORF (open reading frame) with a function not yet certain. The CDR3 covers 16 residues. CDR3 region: CASSHSGTGGTGDYTF. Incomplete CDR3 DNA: TGTGCCAGCAGTCATTCCGGGACAGGGGGTACTGGCGAC.

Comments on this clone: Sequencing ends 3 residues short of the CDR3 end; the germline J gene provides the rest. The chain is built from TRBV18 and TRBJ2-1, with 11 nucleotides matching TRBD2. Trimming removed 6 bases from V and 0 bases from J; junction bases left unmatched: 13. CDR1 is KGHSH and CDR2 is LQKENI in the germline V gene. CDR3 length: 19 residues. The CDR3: CASSPVPSTSGSSYNEQFF. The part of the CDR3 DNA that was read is TGTGCCAGCTCCCCAGTCCCCTCAACTAGCGGGAGCTCCTACAATGAG. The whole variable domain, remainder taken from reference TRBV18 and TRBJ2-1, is NAGVMQNPRHLVRRRGQEARLRCSPMKGHSHVYWYRQLPEEGLKFMVYLQKENIIDESGMPKERFSAEFPKEGPSILRIQQVVRGDSAAYFCASSPVPSTSGSSYNEQFFGPGTRLTVL.

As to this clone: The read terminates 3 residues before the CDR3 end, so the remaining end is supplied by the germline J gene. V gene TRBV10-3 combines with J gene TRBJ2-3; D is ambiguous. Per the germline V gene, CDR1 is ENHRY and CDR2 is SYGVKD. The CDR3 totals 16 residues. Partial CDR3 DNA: TGTGCCATCTCAGACCAAGGAGCGAGCCGCCAAGAGACG. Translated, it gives CAISDQGASRQET. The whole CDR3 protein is CAISDQGASRQETQYF.

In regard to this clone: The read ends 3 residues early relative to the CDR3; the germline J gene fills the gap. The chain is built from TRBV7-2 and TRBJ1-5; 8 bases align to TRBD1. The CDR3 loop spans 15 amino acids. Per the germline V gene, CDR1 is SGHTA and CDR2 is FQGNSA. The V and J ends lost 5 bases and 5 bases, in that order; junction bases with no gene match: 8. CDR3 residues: CASSLDRGQDQPQHF. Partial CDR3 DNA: TGTGCCAGCAGCCTTGACAGGGGTCAGGATCAGCCC.

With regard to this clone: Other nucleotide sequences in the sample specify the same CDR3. CDR3 residues: CSAGGQNTEAFF. The covered CDR3 bases are TGCAGTGCTGGCGGACAGAACACTGAA. V usage is TRBV20-1 and J usage is TRBJ1-1, with D maybe TRBD1 (5 bases). The read stops 3 residues short of the end of the CDR3; the missing end is completed from the germline J gene. CDR1 DFQATT and CDR2 SNEGSKA come from the germline V gene (reference sequence). Trimming cost V 5 bases and J 1 base, with 8 bases left between them. The CDR3 spans 12 residues.

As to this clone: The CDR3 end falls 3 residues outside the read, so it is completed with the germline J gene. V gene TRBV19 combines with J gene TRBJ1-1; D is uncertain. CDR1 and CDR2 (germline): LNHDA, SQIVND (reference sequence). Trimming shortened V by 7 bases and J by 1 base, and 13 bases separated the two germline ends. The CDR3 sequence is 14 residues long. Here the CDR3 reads CASTRGGPNTEAFF. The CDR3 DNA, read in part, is TGTGCCAGTACCCGCGGTGGTCCGAACACTGAA. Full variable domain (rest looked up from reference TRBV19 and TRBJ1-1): DGGITQSPKYLFRKEGQNVTLSCEQNLNHDAMYWYRQDPGQGLRLIYYSQIVNDFQKGDIAEGYSVSREKKESFPLTVTSAQKNPTAFYLCASTRGGPNTEAFFGQGTRLTVV.

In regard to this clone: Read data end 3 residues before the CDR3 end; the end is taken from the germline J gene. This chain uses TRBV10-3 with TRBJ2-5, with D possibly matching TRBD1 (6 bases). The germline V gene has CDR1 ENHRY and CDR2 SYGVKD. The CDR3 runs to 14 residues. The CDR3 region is CAISEPGAAKTQYF. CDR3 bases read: TGTGCCATCAGTGAACCAGGGGCCGCCAAAACC.

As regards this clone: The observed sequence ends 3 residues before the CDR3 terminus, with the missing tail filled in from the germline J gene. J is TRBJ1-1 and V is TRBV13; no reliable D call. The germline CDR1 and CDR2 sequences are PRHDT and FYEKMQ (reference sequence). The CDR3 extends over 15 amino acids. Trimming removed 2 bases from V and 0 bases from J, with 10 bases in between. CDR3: CASSLLAGLNTEAFF. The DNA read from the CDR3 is TGTGCCAGCAGCTTATTGGCAGGATTGAACACTGAA.

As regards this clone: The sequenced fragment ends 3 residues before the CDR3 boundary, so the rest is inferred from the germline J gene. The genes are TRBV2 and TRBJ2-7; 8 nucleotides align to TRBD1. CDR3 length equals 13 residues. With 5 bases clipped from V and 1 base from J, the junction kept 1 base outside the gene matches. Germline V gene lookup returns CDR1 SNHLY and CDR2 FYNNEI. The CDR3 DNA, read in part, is TGTGCCAGCAGTTGGGACAGGTCCTACGAG. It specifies CASSWDRSYE. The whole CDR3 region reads CASSWDRSYEQYF. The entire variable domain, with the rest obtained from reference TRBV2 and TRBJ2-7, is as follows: EPEVTQTPSHQVTQMGQEVILRCVPISNHLYFYWYRQILGQKVEFLVSFYNNEISEKSEIFDDQFSVERPDGSNFTLKIRSTKLEDSAMYFCASSWDRSYEQYFGPGTRLTVT.

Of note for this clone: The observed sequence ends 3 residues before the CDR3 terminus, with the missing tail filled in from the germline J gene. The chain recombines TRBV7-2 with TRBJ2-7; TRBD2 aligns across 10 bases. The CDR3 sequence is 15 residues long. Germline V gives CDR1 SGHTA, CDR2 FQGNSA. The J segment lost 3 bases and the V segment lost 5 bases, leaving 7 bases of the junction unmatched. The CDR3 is CASSLIRTSGYEQYF. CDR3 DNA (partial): TGTGCCAGCAGCCTAATTAGGACTAGCGGCTACGAG.

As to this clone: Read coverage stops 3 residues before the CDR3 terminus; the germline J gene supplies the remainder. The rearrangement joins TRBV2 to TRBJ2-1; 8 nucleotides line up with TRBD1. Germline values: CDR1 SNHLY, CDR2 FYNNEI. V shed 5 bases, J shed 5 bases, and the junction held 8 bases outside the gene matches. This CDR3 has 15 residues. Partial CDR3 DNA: TGTGCCAGCAGTACTCGGACAGGGTTCGACAATGAG. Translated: CASSTRTGFDNE. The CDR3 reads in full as CASSTRTGFDNEQFF.

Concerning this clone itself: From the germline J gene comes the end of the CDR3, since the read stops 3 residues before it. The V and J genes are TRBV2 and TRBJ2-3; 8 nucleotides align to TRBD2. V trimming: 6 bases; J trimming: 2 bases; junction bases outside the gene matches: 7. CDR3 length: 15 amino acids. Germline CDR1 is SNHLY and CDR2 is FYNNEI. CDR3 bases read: TGTGCCAGCAGAGCTACTAGCGGTTCCACAGATACG. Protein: CASRATSGSTDT. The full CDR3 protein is CASRATSGSTDTQYF.

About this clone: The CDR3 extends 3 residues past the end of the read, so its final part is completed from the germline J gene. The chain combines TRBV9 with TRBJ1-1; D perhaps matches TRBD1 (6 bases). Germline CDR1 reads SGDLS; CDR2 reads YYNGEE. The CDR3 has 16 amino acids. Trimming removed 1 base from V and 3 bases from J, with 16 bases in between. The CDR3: CASSVSGNAGDTEAFF. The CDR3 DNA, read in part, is TGTGCCAGCAGCGTATCTGGGAATGCAGGGGACACTGAA.

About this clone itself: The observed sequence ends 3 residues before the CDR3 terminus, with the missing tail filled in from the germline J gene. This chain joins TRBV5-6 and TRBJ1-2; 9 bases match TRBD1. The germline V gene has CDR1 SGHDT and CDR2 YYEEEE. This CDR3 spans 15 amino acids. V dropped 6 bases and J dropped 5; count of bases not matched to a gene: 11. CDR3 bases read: TGTGCCAGCATCCTTAAACAGGGGGCGCGGTATGGC. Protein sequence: CASILKQGARYG. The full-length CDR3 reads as CASILKQGARYGYTF.